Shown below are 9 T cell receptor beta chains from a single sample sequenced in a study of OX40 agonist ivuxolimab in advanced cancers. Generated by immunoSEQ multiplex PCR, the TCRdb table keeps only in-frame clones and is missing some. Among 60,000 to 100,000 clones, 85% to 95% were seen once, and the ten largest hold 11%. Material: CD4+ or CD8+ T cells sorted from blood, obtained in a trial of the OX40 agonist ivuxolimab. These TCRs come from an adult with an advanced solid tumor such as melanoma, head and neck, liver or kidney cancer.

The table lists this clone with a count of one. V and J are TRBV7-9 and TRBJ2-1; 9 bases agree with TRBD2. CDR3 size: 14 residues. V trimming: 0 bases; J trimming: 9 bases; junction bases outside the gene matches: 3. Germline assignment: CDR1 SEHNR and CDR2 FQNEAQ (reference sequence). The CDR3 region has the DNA TGTGCCAGCAGCTTAGCACTAGCGGGTAGTGAGCAGTTCTTC. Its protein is CASSLALAGSEQFF.

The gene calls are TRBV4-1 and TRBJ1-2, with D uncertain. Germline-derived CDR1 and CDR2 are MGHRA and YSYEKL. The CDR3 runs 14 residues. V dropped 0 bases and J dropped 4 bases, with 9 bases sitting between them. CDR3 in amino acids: CASSQDSESYGYTF. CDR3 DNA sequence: TGCGCCAGCAGCCAAGATTCGGAGAGCTATGGCTACACCTTC.

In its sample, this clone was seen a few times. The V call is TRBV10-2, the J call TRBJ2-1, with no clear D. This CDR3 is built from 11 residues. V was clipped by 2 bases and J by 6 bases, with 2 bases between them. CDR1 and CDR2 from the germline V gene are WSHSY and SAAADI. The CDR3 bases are TGCGCCAGCAGTGAGGGCAATGAGCAGTTCTTC. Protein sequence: CASSEGNEQFF.

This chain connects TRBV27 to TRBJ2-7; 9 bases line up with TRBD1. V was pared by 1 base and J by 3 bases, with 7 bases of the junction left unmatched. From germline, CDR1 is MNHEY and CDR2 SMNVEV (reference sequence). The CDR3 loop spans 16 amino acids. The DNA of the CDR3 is TGTGCCAGCAGTTTATTACCCGGGACAGGGATCTACGAGCAGTACTTC. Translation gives CASSLLPGTGIYEQYF.

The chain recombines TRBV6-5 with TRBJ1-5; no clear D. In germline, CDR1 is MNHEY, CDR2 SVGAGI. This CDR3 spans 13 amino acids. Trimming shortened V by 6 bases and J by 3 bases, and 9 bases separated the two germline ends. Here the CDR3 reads CASSPPHNQPQHF. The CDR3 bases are TGTGCCAGCAGCCCCCCCCACAATCAGCCCCAGCATTTT.

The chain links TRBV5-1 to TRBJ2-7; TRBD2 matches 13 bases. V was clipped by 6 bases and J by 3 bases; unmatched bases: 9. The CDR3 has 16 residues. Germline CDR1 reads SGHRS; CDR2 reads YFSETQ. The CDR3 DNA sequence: TGCGCCAGCAAACAGACTAGCGGGGGGCCTCGCTACGAGCAGTACTTC. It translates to CASKQTSGGPRYEQYF.

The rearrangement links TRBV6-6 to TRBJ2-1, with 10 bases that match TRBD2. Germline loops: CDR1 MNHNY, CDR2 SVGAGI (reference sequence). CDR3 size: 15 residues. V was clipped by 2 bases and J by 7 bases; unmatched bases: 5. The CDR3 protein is CASSYSGGARNEQFF. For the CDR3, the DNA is TGTGCCAGCAGTTACAGCGGGGGGGCCAGAAATGAGCAGTTCTTC.

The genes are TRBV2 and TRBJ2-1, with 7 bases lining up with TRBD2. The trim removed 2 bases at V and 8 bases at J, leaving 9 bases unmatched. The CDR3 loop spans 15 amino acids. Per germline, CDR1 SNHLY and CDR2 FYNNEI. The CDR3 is CASSEIETSSDEQFF. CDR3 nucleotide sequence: TGTGCCAGCAGTGAAATCGAGACTAGCTCTGATGAGCAGTTCTTC.

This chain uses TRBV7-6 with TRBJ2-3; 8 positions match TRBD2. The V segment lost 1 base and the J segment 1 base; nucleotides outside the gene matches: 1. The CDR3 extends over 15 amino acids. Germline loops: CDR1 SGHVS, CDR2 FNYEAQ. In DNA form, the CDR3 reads TGTGCCAGCAGCTTAGAACTAGCGGGCACAGATACGCAGTATTTT. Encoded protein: CASSLELAGTDTQYF. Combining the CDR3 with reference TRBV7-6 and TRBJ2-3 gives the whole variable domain GAGVSQSPRYKVTKRGQDVALRCDPISGHVSLYWYRQALGQGPEFLTYFNYEAQQDKSGLPNDRFSAERPEGSISTLTIQRTEQRDSAMYRCASSLELAGTDTQYFGPGTRLTVL.